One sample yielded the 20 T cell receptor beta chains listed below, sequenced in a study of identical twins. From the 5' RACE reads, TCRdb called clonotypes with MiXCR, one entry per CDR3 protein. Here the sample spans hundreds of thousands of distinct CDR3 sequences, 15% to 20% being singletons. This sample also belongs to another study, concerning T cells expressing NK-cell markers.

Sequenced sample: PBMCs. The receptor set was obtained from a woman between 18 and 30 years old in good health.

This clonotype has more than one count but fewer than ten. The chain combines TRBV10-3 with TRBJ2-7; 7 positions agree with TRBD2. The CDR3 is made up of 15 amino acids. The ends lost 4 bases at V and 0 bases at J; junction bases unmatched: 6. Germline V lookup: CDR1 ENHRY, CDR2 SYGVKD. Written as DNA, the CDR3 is TGTGCCATCAGTGTGAGCGGGGCCCTCTCCTACGAGCAGTACTTC. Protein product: CAISVSGALSYEQYF.

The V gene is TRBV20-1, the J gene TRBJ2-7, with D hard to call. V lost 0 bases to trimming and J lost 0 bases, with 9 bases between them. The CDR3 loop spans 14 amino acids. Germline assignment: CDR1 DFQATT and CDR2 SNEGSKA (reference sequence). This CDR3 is CSARDLGISYEQYF. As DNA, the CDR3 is TGCAGTGCTAGAGATCTAGGCATCTCCTACGAGCAGTACTTC.

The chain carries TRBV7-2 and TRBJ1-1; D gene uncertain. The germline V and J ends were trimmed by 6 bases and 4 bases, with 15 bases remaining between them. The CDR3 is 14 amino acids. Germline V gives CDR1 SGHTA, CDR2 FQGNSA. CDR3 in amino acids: CASSAVGRITEAFF. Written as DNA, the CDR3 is TGTGCCAGCAGTGCCGTAGGGAGGATCACTGAAGCTTTCTTT.

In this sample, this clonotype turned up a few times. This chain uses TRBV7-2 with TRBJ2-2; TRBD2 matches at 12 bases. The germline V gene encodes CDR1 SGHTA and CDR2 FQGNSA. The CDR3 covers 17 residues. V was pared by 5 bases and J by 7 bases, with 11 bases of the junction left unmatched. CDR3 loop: CASSPRLAGAVGGELFF. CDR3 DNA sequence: TGTGCCAGCAGCCCTCGACTAGCGGGAGCTGTGGGCGGGGAGCTGTTTTTT.

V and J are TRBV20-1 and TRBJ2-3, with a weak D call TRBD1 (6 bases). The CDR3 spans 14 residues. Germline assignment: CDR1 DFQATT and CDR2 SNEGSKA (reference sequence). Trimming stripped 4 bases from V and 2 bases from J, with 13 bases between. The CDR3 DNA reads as TGCAGTGCTACCAGGACAGCTTACACAGATACGCAGTATTTT. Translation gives CSATRTAYTDTQYF.

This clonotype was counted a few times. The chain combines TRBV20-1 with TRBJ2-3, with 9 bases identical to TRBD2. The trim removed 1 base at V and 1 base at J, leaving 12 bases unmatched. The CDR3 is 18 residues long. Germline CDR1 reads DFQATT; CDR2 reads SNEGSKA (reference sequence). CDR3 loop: CSARGLAGRRVRTDTQYF. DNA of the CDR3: TGCAGTGCTAGAGGGCTAGCGGGGCGCCGGGTCCGCACAGATACGCAGTATTTT.

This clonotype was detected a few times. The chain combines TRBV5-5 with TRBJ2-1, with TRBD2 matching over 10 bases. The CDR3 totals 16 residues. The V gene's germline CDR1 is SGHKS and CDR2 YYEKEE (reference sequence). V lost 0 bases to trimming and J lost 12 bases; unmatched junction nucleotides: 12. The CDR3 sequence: CASSLAPSGGGEGQFF. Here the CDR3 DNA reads TGTGCCAGCAGCTTGGCCCCTAGCGGGGGAGGTGAGGGGCAGTTCTTC.

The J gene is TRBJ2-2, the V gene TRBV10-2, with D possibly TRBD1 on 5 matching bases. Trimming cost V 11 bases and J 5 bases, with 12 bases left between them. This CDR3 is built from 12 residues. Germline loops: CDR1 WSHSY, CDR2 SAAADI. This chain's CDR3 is CAAQKGTGELFF. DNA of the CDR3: TGCGCCGCCCAGAAGGGGACCGGGGAGCTGTTTTTT.

The CDR3 DNA reads as TGTGCCAGCAGCTCTATACAGGGCGGGATAGCCGGGGAGCTGTTTTTT. It translates to CASSSIQGGIAGELFF. This chain connects TRBV5-5 to TRBJ2-2; D possibly matches TRBD1 or TRBD2 (6 bases each). This CDR3 has 16 amino acids. Trimming shortened V by 3 bases and J by 6 bases, and 18 bases separated the two germline ends. The V gene's germline CDR1 is SGHKS and CDR2 YYEKEE (reference sequence).

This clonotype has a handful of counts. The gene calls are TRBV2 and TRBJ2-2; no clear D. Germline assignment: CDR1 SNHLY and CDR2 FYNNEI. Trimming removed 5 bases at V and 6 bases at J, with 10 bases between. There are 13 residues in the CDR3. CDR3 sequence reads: CASSQHTSGELFF. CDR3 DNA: TGTGCCAGCAGTCAACATACCTCCGGGGAGCTGTTTTTT.

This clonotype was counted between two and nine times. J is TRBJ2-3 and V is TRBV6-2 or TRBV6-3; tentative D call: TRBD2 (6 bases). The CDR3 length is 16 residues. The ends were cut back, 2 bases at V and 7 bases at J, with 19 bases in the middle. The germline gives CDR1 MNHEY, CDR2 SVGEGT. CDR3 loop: CASSYPAGTYDHTQYF. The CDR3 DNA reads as TGTGCCAGCAGTTACCCGGCGGGGACTTATGACCATACGCAGTATTTT.

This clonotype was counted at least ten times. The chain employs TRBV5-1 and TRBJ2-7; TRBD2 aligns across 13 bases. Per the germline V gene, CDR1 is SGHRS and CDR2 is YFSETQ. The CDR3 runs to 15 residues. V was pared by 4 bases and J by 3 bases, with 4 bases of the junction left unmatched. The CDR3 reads CASSRGTSGDYEQYF. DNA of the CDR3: TGCGCCAGCAGCAGGGGGACTAGCGGGGACTACGAGCAGTACTTC.

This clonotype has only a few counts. The chain's CDR3 is CAWSSTGSSNQPQHF. Written as DNA, the CDR3 is TGTGCCTGGAGTTCCACAGGGAGTAGCAATCAGCCCCAGCATTTT. The chain links TRBV30 to TRBJ1-5; possibly TRBD1 for D (6 bases). From germline, CDR1 is GTSNPN and CDR2 SVGIG (reference sequence). V dropped 2 bases and J dropped 0 bases, with 11 bases sitting between them. The CDR3 covers 15 residues.

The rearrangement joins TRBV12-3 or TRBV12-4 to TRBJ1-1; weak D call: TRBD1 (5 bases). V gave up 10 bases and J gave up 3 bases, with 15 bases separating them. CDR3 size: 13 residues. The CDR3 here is CATLIGVDTEAFF. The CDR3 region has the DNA TGTGCCACCCTTATAGGGGTTGACACTGAAGCTTTCTTT.

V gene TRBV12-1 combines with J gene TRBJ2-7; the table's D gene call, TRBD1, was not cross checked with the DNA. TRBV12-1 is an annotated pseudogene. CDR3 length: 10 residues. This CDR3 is CASIQGEQYF. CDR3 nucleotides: TGTGCCAGCATCCAGGGCGAGCAGTACTTC.

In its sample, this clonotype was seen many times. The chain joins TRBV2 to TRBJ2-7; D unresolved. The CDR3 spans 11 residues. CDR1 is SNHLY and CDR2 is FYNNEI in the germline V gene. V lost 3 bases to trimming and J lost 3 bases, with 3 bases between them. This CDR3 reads CASSDNYEQYF. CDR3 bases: TGTGCCAGCAGTGACAACTACGAGCAGTACTTC.

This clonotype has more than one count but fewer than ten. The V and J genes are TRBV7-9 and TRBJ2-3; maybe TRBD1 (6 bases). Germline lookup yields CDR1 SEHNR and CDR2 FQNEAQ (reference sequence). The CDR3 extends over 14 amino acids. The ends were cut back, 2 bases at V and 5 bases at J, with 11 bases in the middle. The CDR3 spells CASSLKGVEDTQYF. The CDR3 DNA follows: TGTGCCAGCAGCTTAAAGGGGGTTGAAGATACGCAGTATTTT.

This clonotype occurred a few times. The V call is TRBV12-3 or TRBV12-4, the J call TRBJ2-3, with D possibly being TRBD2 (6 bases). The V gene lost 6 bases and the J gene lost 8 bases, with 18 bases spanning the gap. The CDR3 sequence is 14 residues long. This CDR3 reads CASSTWTKGGTQYF. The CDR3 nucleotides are TGTGCCAGCAGCACATGGACCAAGGGAGGTACGCAGTATTTT.

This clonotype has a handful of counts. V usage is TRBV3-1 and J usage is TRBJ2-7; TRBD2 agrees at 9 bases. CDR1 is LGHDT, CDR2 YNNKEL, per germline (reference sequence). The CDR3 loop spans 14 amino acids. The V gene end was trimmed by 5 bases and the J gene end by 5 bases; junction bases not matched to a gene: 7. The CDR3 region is CASSAGGPSHEQYF. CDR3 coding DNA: TGTGCCAGCAGCGCGGGAGGGCCTTCCCACGAGCAGTACTTC.

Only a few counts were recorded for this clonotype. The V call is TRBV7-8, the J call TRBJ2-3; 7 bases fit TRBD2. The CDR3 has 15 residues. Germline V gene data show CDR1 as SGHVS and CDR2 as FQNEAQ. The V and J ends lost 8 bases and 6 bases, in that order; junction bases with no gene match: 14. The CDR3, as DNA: TGTGCCAGCTACCCTCGGGGGGTATTTCGGGATACGCAGTATTTT. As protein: CASYPRGVFRDTQYF.